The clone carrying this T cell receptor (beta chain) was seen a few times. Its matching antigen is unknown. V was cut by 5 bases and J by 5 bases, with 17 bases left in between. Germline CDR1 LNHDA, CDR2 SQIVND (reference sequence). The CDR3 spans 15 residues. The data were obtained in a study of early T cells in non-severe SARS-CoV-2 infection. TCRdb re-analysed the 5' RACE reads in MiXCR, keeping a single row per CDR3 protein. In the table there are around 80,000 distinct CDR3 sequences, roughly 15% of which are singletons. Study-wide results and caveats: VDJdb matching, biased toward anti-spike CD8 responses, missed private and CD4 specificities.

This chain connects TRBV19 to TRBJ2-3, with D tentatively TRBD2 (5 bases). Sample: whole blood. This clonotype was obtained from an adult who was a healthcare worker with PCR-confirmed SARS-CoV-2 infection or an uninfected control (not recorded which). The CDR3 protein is CASSPPGLEGDTQYF. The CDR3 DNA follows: TGTGCCAGTAGTCCCCCGGGCCTAGAGGGAGATACGCAGTATTTT.